This T cell receptor beta chain is drawn from a study of control samples from healthy donors and cancer patients. Generated by immunoSEQ multiplex PCR, the TCRdb table keeps only in-frame clones and is missing some. The sample shows tens of thousands of clones, over 90% of them seen only once. The CDR3 has 15 amino acids. Looked up from germline, CDR1 is SNHLY and CDR2 is FYNNEI. Turning to this clone: A junction end diverges from the germline sequence, so it may reflect a read error.

The rearrangement uses TRBV2 and TRBJ2-3, with TRBD2 as a possible D gene (9 bases). The sequence came from a woman aged 30 to 39 in good health. Sequenced sample: blood. The CDR3 spells CASSDGLAGTGTQYF. The CDR3 DNA follows: TGTGCCAGCAGTGACGGGCTAGCGGGGACAGGTACGCAGTATTTT. The full variable domain, rest sourced from reference TRBV2 and TRBJ2-3, is EPEVTQTPSHQVTQMGQEVILRCVPISNHLYFYWYRQILGQKVEFLVSFYNNEISEKSEIFDDQFSVERPDGSNFTLKIRSTKLEDSAMYFCASSDGLAGTGTQYFGPGTRLTVL.